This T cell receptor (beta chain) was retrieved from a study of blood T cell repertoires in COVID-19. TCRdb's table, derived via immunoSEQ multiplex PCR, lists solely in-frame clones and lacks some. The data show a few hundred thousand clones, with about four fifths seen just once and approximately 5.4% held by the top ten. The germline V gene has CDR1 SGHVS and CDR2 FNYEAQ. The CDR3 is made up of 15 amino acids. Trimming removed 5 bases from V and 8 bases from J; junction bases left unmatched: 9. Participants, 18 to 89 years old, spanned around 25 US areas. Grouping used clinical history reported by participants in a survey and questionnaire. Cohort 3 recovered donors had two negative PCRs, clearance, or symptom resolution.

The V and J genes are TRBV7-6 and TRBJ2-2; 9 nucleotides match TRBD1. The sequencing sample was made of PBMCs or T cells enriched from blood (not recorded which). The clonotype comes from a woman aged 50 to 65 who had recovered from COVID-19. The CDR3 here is CASSARDRDSGELFF. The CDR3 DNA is TGTGCCAGCAGCGCCCGGGACAGGGATTCGGGGGAGCTGTTTTTT.